This TCR beta chain was recorded in a study of sequential checkpoint blockade in melanoma. This table comes from immunoSEQ multiplex PCR, and its TCRdb copy is limited to in-frame clones, with some not included. Of some 40,000 clones listed, 80% to 90% were seen once; the top ten hold around 6%. The CDR3 contains 15 residues. The V gene's germline CDR1 is SNHLY and CDR2 FYNNEI. The germline V and J ends were trimmed by 4 bases and 4 bases, with 16 bases remaining between them. Treatment of the sample: randomized to nivolumab then ipilimumab (arm A) or the reverse (arm B). DNA-damaging chemotherapy had not been given to any patient beforehand. PBMC sorting kept live CD3+CD8+ cells without CD19 or CD56.

The sequenced sample was CD8+ T cells sorted from blood (inferred from file names), obtained from a patient given nivolumab and ipilimumab in sequence. The chain joins TRBV2 to TRBJ1-1; D perhaps matches TRBD1 (6 bases). The sequence was collected from a human donor with melanoma. CDR3 nucleotides: TGTGCCAGCAGTGTAGGGGCGAACAGGGTCACTGAAGCTTTCTTT. This sequence encodes CASSVGANRVTEAFF.